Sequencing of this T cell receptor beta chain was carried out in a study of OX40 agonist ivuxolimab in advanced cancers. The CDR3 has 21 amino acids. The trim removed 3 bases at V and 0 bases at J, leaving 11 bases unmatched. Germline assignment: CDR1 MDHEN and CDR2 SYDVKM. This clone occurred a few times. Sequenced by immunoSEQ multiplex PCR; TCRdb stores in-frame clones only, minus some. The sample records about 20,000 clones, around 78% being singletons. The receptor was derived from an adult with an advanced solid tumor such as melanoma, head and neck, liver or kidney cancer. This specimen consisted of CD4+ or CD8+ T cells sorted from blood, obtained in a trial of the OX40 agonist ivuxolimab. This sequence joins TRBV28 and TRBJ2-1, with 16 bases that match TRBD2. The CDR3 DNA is TGTGCCAGCAGTTTTCCAGATTCGGGACTAGCGGGAGGGAGCTCCTACAATGAGCAGTTCTTC. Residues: CASSFPDSGLAGGSSYNEQFF. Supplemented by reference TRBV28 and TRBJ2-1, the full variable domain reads DVKVTQSSRYLVKRTGEKVFLECVQDMDHENMFWYRQDPGLGLRLIYFSYDVKMKEKGDIPEGYSVSREKKERFSLILESASTNQTSMYLCASSFPDSGLAGGSSYNEQFFGPGTRLTVL.